This T cell receptor beta chain was obtained from a study of cytotoxic CD8 clonotypes in ibrutinib-treated CLL (TCRdb year 2021). In the study overall: The cohort included around 15 treatment-naive and under 13 relapsed/refractory patients; under 18 were IGHV unmutated. Responses were partial in roughly 24 patients and complete in 2; after median around 72 months follow-up, approximately 15 stayed in remission and 12 progressed. Response samples were taken after a median of 12 months on treatment, ranging from roughly 6 to 36 months. An average of 255,043 productive templates and about 100,000 productive rearrangements was obtained per sample. Of the 90 or so participants in the trial, 25 to 30 had longitudinal samples available. Cryopreserved peripheral blood mononuclear cells were collected at three points: before therapy, at response, and at either sustained remission or disease progression. Every sample from remission and from progressive disease was obtained while the patients were still on ibrutinib.

This clone was recorded only once. Its antigen remains unidentified. No clone much larger than this one lies a single base away; base qualities are absent. Points the paper makes about the study in general: Baseline clonality exceeded that of age-matched healthy donors and correlated strongly with circulating CD8+ T-cell counts. At ibrutinib response clonality went up, during sustained remission it held steady, and at progression it dropped back toward baseline. Sustained-remission and progressing patients did not have matched sampling times, and lymph node repertoires were not examined. Public clonotypes were rare and either shrank or stayed stable during treatment, and the rise in clonality at ibrutinib response reflected expansion of private clonotypes.

V gives up 0 bases and J gives up 8 bases, and the segment between their germline ends measures 13 bases. The CDR3 has 14 amino acids, counting the end cysteine and phenylalanine. Just CDR3 DNA is preserved here, 42 bases in frame from base 1. CDR1 and CDR2, per the germline V gene, are SGHAT and FQNNGV. The label giving this sample's time point can be read as: 12 to 13 months on ibrutinib. For TCR beta library preparation, approximately 2.2 micrograms of genomic DNA were isolated from cryopreserved PBMCs. High-throughput TCR beta sequencing was performed on longitudinal blood samples from CLL patients receiving ibrutinib monotherapy. The patients took part in an open-label, single-center phase 2 trial of ibrutinib monotherapy. On a MiSeq, deep resolution sequencing aimed for a depth between 1 in 1 million and 1 in 200,000 T cells, with each clonotype covered 10x on average. The immunoSEQ hsTCRB Kit was used to generate the TCR beta libraries. The original methods were these. ImmunoSEQ Data Assistant and ImmunoSEQ Analyzer were used for data analysis, and V, D and J genes were assigned according to IMGT definitions. Clonality, which ranges from 0 to 1, was calculated by subtracting the normalized Shannon entropy of productive rearrangement frequencies from one. Only overrepresented clonotypes making up at least 0.05% of each patient's repertoire were included in the public clonotype analysis. Approximately 13 age-matched healthy donor repertoires from immuneACCESS served as clonality controls. TCRdb retrieved this table from immuneACCESS and kept in-frame rearrangements only. Not all clones are present; in checked studies, unresolved V genes account for under half, and no reason is known for the remainder. V and J calls and clone size follow that table, whereas D and trimming were derived from the DNA. The sample table records tens of thousands of clones; approximately 71% of these occur just once. Clones ranked in the top ten supply around 5.8% of the sample.

The TCR comes from a human donor with chronic lymphocytic leukemia. The chain is encoded by TRBV11-2 joined to TRBJ1-2; no confident D gene assignment can be made. This specimen was PBMCs, taken after 12 months of ibrutinib treatment. In nucleotide form, the sequence is TGTGCCAGCAGCTTAGAGCTGCCGAAGAGCGGCTACACCTTC. It translates as CASSLELPKSGYTF. The variable domain in full, with residues beyond the CDR3 obtained from the reference TRBV11-2 and TRBJ1-2 genes, is EAGVAQSPRYKIIEKRQSVAFWCNPISGHATLYWYQQILGQGPKLLIQFQNNGVVDDSQLPKDRFSAERLKGVDSTLKIQPAKLEDSAVYLCASSLELPKSGYTFGSGTRLTVV.